The present T cell receptor beta chain was sequenced within a study of human T cells and chemical hapten exposure. Study at large: 2% DPC applied to a 2 cm by 2 cm arm area sensitized donors.

The library labeled individual cDNA molecules by adding unique molecular identifiers to them. TCRdb processed the RACE reads anew with MiXCR; each CDR3 protein has one entry. The repertoire holds fewer than 80,000 distinct CDR3 sequences, with 9% to 12% as singletons. V lost 4 bases and J 10 bases, leaving 16 bases between the germline ends. CDR1 and CDR2 from the germline V gene are LGHDT and YNNKEL (reference sequence). This CDR3 region has 13 residues. The sample's time point: patch test 2, 6 weeks after DPC sensitization. As for treatment: therapeutic diphenylcyclopropenone sensitization with weekly scalp DPC. At least ten counts were recorded for this clonotype.

The TCR sequence derives from a woman aged 45-60 years with alopecia areata. Some clones in this sample may be carry-over from other donors' samples. The material sequenced was whole blood, taken in connection with sensitization to the hapten diphenylcyclopropenone (DPC). The genes are TRBV3-1 and TRBJ1-1, with D uncertain. CDR3 sequence reads: CASSPIPVGRAFF. The CDR3 DNA sequence: TGTGCCAGCAGCCCCATCCCTGTGGGCCGAGCTTTCTTT.